This T cell receptor beta chain was retrieved from a study of CD4+ T cells in melanoma. The study, taken as a whole, reports: Neoantigen-specific CD4+ T cells in melanoma reportedly had diverse differentiation states.

Of note for this clone: No antigen is known for it.

Trimming stripped 6 bases from V and 2 bases from J, with 10 bases between. The CDR3 has 13 amino acids. CDR1 and CDR2 (germline): MNHEY, SVGAGI. Libraries were prepared by immunoSEQ multiplex PCR; TCRdb keeps only in-frame clonotypes and omits some of them. Of over 45,000 clones listed, roughly three quarters are singletons. The V and J genes are TRBV6-5 and TRBJ1-2; no firm D call. The material sequenced was tumor tissue. The sequence was collected from a human donor with melanoma. Here the CDR3 DNA reads TGTGCCAGCAGATCTACAGACAACTATGGCTACACCTTC. Protein product: CASRSTDNYGYTF.